This T cell receptor beta chain comes out of a study of response to subunit inactivated influenza vaccine. Of note for this clonotype: As yet, its antigen is unknown.

Whole-study findings and limits: A suggestion made by the authors is that each seasonal influenza vaccination recruits few new T cells.

The CDR3 runs 14 residues. CDR1 SGHRS and CDR2 YFSETQ come from the germline V gene. Between the trimmed V and J ends, which lost 0 bases and 7 bases, there was a span of 13 bases. TCRdb re-called the RT-PCR reads with MiXCR, one entry per CDR3 protein. The repertoire holds roughly 500,000 distinct CDR3 sequences, with roughly 23% as singletons. These records were also assigned to another study, of T cells expressing NK-cell markers. From that study: Making the TCR beta cDNA relied on 5'RACE template switching with UMIs. A range of 1.0-7.0% of CD8+ T cells consisted of dominant NKG2C+ clonotypes in roughly 6 donors. The same clonotypes also predominated in the CD3+CD56-NKG2C+ fraction of a handful of donors.

The TCR sequence derives from a man aged 50 to 60 who received an inactivated influenza vaccine. The source was CD4+ T cells sorted from PBMCs, collected roughly 12 days after vaccination. The chain has TRBV5-1 and TRBJ1-1; D is ambiguous. CDR3 protein: CASSLASAGREAFF. CDR3 nucleotides: TGCGCCAGCAGCTTGGCTTCCGCGGGCCGTGAAGCTTTCTTT.